This TCR beta chain appears in the sequencing data of a study of cytomegalovirus exposure and HLA in healthy donors. Study observations and caveats: CMV serostatus alone was available as immune exposure information.

The V gene's germline CDR1 is SGHNT and CDR2 YENEEA. The V and J ends lost 4 bases and 5 bases, in that order; junction bases with no gene match: 11. This CDR3 has 15 amino acids. As regards this clone: Its antigen is still unknown.

PCR involved 60 Vbeta and 13 Jbeta primers. Assay used: immunoSEQ multiplex PCR; TCRdb lists only in-frame clones, some missing. This repertoire includes 95,000 to 150,000 clones. This TCR was recovered from a middle-aged man in good health and CMV-seronegative. Sequencing input: PBMCs. The chain combines TRBV11-3 with TRBJ2-7; 7 nucleotides match TRBD2. The CDR3 DNA follows: TGTGCCAGCAGCTGTTATCCGGGGAGGGAAAACGAGCAGTACTTC. Its translation is CASSCYPGRENEQYF.